Listed below are T cell receptor beta chains from one sample, sequenced in a study of blood T cell repertoires in COVID-19. Profiling relied on immunoSEQ multiplex PCR, and the TCRdb table lists in-frame clones only, not all of them. Here the sample spans roughly 250,000 clones, 92% being singletons. Sequenced input: peripheral blood. These TCRs come from a man in his thirties or forties with COVID-19, enrolled during active disease. Both conserved end residues are part of each CDR3. D genes are given only for firm matches. The size entry is marked missing in some rows and otherwise reads once, few, many or a size class.

TRBV5-1,.,TRBJ1-1,.,CASSSQGQNTEAFF,TGCGCCAGCAGCTCGCAGGGACAGAACACTGAAGCTTTCTTT
TRBV6-6,.,TRBJ1-2,.,CASSYLRVRGNYGYTF,TGTGCCAGCAGTTACCTGCGAGTCCGGGGAAACTATGGCTACACCTTC
TRBV9,.,TRBJ1-5,.,CASSTGGGGRGQPQHF,TGTGCCAGCAGCACCGGTGGGGGGGGACGAGGCCAGCCCCAGCATTTT
TRBV7-9,TRBD1,TRBJ2-5,.,CASSLDPGQGREETQYF,TGTGCCAGCAGCTTAGATCCGGGACAGGGGCGTGAAGAGACCCAGTACTTC
TRBV5-4,.,TRBJ1-2,.,CASSFSGYGYTF,TGTGCCAGCAGCTTTTCGGGTTATGGCTACACCTTC
TRBV12-2,.,TRBJ1-4,.,CASRLGCPLGRSTNEKLFF,TGTGCAAGTCGCTTAGGTTGCCCCCTTGGCAGATCAACTAATGAAAAACTGTTTTTT
TRBV18,.,TRBJ1-5,few,CASSLGDGNNQPQHF,TGTGCCAGCTCACTTGGAGACGGAAACAATCAGCCCCAGCATTTT
TRBV5-4,TRBD1,TRBJ1-2,.,CASSPGQGAADYGYTF,TGTGCCAGCAGCCCGGGACAGGGGGCGGCTGACTATGGCTACACCTTC
TRBV2,TRBD2,TRBJ2-1,.,CASSELLAGGNNEQFF,TGTGCCAGCAGTGAACTCCTAGCGGGGGGTAACAATGAGCAGTTCTTC
TRBV20-1,.,TRBJ1-5,.,CSAGEQPQHF,TGCAGTGCGGGCGAGCAGCCCCAGCATTTT
TRBV5-4,.,TRBJ1-1,.,CASSLRRANTEAFF,TGTGCCAGCAGCTTGCGGAGGGCGAACACTGAAGCTTTCTTT
TRBV5-1,TRBD1,TRBJ1-6,.,CASSSGTGYSPLHF,TGCGCCAGCAGCTCCGGGACAGGGTATTCACCCCTCCACTTT
TRBV29-1,TRBD1,TRBJ1-1,.,CSVRGTGATEAFF,TGCAGCGTGAGGGGGACAGGGGCCACTGAAGCTTTCTTT
TRBV6-5,TRBD2,TRBJ2-7,.,CASQGRGPYEQYF,TGTGCCAGCCAAGGGAGGGGTCCCTACGAGCAGTACTTC
TRBV5-1,.,TRBJ1-1,.,CASSLGGGRGNTEAFF,TGCGCCAGCAGCTTGGGCGGGGGGCGCGGGAACACTGAAGCTTTCTTT
TRBV13,TRBD1,TRBJ1-1,.,CASSYRDRPTEAFF,TGTGCCAGCAGCTACCGGGACAGGCCTACGGAAGCTTTCTTT
TRBV19,.,TRBJ1-1,.,CASSEGEEWTEAFF,TGTGCCAGTAGTGAAGGGGAGGAATGGACTGAAGCTTTCTTT
TRBV9,.,TRBJ2-7,few,CASSVGSHDPSYEQYF,TGTGCCAGCAGCGTAGGTTCACACGATCCCTCCTACGAGCAGTACTTC